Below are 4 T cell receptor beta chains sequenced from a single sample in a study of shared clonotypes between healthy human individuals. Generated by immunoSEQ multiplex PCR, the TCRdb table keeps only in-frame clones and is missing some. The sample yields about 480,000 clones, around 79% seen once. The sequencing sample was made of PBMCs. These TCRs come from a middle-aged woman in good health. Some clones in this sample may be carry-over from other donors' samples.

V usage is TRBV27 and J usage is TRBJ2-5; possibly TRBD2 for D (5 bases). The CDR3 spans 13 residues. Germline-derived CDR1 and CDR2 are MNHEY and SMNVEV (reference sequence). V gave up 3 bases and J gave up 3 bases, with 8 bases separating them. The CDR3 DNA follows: TGTGCCAGCAGTTTGCCCGGGGAAGAGACCCAGTACTTC. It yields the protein CASSLPGEETQYF.

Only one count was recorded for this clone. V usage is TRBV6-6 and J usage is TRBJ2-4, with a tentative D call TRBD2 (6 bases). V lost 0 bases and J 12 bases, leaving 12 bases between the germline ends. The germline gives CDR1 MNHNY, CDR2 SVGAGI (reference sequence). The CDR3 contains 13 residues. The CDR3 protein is CASSYSSGSDQYF. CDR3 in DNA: TGTGCCAGCAGTTACTCGAGCGGGTCAGATCAGTACTTC.

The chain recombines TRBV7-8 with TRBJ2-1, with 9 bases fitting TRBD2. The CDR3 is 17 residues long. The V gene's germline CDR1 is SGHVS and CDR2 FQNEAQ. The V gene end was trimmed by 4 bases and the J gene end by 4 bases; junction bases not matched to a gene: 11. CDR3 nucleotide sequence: TGTGCCAGCAGCTCCACCAAAAGCGGGAGGTATTACAATGAGCAGTTCTTC. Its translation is CASSSTKSGRYYNEQFF.

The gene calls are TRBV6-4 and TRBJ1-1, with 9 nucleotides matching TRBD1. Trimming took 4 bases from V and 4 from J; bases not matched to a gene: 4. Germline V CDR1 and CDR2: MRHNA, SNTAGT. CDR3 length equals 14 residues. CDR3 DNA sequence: TGTGCCAGCAGTGCGGGACAGGGTGGCACTGAAGCTTTCTTT. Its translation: CASSAGQGGTEAFF.